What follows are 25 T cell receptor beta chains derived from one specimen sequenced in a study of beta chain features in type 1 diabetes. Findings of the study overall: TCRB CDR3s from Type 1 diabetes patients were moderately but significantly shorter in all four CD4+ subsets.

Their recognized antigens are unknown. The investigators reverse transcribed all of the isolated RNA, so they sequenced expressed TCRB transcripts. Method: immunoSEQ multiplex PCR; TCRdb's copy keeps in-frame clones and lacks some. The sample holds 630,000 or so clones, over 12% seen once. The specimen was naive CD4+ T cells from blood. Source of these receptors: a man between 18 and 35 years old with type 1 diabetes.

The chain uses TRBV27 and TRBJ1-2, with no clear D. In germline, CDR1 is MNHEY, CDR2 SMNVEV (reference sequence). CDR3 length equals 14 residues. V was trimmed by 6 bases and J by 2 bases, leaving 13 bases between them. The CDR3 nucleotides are TGTGCCAGCAGGGCCACAACCCTAAACTATGGCTACACCTTC. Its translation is CASRATTLNYGYTF.

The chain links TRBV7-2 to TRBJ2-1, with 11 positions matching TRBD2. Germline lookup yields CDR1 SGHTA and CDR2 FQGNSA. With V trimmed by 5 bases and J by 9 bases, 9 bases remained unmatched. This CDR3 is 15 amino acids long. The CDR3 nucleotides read TGTGCCAGCAGCCTGATAGCGGGAGGGTACGGTGAGCAGTTCTTC. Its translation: CASSLIAGGYGEQFF. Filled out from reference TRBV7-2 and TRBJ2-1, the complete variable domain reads GAGVSQSPSNKVTEKGKDVELRCDPISGHTALYWYRQSLGQGLEFLIYFQGNSAPDKSGLPSDRFSAERTGGSVSTLTIQRTQQEDSAVYLCASSLIAGGYGEQFFGPGTRLTVL.

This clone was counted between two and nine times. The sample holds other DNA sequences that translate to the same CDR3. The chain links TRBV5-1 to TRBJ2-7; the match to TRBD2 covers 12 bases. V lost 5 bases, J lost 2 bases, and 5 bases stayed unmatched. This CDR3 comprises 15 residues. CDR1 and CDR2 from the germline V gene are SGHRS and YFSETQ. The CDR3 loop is CASSLGLAGTYEQYF. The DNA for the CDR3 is TGCGCCAGCAGTCTGGGACTAGCGGGTACCTACGAGCAGTACTTC.

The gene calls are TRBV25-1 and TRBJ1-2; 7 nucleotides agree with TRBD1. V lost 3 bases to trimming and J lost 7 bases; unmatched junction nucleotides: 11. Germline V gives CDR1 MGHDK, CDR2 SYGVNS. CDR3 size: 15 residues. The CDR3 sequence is CASSDKTGKIGGYTF. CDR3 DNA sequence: TGTGCCAGCAGTGATAAGACAGGGAAAATAGGTGGCTACACCTTC.

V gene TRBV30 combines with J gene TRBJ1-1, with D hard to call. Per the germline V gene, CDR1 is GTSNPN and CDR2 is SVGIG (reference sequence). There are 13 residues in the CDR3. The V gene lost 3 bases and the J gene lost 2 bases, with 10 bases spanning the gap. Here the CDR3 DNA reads TGTGCCTGGAGAACCGGGAGTAACACTGAAGCTTTCTTT. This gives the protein CAWRTGSNTEAFF.

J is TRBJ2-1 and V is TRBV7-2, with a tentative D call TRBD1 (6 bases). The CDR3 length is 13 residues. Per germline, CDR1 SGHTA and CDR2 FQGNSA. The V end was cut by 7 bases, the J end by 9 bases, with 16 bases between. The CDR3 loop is CASTPQPRGEQFF. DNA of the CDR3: TGTGCCAGCACCCCCCAGCCCAGGGGTGAGCAGTTCTTC. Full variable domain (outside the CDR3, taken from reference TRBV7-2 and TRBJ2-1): GAGVSQSPSNKVTEKGKDVELRCDPISGHTALYWYRQSLGQGLEFLIYFQGNSAPDKSGLPSDRFSAERTGGSVSTLTIQRTQQEDSAVYLCASTPQPRGEQFFGPGTRLTVL.

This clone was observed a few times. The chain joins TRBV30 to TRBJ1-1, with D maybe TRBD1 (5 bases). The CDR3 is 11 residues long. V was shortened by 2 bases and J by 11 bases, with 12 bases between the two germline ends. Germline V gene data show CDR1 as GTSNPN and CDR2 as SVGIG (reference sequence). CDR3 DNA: TGTGCCTGGAGTCCGACAGTTAAGGCTTTCTTT. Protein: CAWSPTVKAFF.

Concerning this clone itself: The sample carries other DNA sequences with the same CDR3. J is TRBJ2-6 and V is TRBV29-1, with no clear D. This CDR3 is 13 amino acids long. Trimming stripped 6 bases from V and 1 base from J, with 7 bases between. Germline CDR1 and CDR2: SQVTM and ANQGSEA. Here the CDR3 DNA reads TGCAGCGTAGCTGGGTCTGGGGCCAACGTCCTGACTTTC. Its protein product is CSVAGSGANVLTF.

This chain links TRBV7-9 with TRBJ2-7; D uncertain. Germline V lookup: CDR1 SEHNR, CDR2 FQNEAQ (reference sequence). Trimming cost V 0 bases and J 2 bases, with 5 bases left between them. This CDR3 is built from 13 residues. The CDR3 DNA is TGTGCCAGCAGCTTAGCGCTCCCCTACGAGCAGTACTTC. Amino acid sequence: CASSLALPYEQYF.

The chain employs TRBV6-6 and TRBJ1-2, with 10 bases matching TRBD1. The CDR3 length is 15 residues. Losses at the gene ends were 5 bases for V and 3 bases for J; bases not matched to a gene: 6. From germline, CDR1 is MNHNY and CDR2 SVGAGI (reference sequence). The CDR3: CASSRDRGLDYGYTF. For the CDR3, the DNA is TGTGCCAGCAGTCGGGACAGGGGATTGGACTATGGCTACACCTTC.

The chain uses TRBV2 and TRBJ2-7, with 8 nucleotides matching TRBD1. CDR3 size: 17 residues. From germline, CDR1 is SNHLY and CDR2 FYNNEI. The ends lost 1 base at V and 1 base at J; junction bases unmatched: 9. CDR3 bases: TGTGCCAGCAGTGAAGTACGGTTTCAGGGGGCTTCCTACGAGCAGTACTTC. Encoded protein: CASSEVRFQGASYEQYF.

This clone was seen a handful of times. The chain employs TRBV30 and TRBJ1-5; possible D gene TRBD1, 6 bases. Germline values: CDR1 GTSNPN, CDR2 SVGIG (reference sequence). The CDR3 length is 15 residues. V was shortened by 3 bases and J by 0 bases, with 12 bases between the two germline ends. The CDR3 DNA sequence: TGTGCCTGGAGCCCCGGGGGCTATAGCAATCAGCCCCAGCATTTT. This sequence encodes CAWSPGGYSNQPQHF. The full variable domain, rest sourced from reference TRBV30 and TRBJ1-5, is SQTIHQWPATLVQPVGSPLSLECTVEGTSNPNLYWYRQAAGRGLQLLFYSVGIGQISSEVPQNLSASRPQDRQFILSSKKLLLSDSGFYLCAWSPGGYSNQPQHFGDGTRLSIL.

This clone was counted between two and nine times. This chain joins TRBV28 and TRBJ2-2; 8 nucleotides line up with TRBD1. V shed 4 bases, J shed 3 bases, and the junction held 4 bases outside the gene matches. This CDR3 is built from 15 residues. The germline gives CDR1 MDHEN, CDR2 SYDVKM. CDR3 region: CASSSRQGYTGELFF. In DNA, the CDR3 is TGTGCCAGCAGTTCCCGACAGGGGTACACCGGGGAGCTGTTTTTT.

The CDR3 region is CASSYSGLSTDTQYF. DNA for the CDR3: TGTGCCAGCAGTTACTCGGGACTGAGCACAGATACGCAGTATTTT. The rearrangement links TRBV6-5 to TRBJ2-3, with D perhaps TRBD2 (6 bases). CDR3 length equals 15 residues. Germline V gene sequence: CDR1 MNHEY, CDR2 SVGAGI. The germline V and J ends were trimmed by 0 bases and 0 bases, with 7 bases remaining between them.

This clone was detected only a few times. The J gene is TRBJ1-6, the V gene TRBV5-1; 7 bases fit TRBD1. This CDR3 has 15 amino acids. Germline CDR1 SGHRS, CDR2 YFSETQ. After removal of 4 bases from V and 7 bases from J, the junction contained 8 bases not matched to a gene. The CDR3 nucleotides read TGCGCCAGCAGCGCCCCGGGACAGCCGAATTCACCCCTCCACTTT. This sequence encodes CASSAPGQPNSPLHF.

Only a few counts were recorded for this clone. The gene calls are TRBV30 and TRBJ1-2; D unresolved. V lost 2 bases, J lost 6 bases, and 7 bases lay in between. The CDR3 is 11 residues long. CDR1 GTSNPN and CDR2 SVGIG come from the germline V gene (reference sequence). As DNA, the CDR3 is TGTGCCTGGAGTACAAACCATGGCTACACCTTC. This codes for CAWSTNHGYTF. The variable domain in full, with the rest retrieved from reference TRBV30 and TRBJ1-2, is SQTIHQWPATLVQPVGSPLSLECTVEGTSNPNLYWYRQAAGRGLQLLFYSVGIGQISSEVPQNLSASRPQDRQFILSSKKLLLSDSGFYLCAWSTNHGYTFGSGTRLTVV.

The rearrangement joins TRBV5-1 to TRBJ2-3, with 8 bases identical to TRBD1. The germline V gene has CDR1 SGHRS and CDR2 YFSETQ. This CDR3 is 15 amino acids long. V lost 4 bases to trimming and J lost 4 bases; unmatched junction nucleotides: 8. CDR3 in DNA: TGCGCCAGCAGCCCCCCGACAGGGGCCCCAGATACGCAGTATTTT. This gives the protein CASSPPTGAPDTQYF.

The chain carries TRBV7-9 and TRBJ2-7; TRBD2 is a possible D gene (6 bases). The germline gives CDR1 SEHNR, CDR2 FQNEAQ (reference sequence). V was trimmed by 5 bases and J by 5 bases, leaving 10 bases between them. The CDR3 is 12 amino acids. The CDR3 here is CASSRESHEQYF. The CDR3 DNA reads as TGTGCCAGCAGCCGGGAGTCCCACGAGCAGTACTTC.

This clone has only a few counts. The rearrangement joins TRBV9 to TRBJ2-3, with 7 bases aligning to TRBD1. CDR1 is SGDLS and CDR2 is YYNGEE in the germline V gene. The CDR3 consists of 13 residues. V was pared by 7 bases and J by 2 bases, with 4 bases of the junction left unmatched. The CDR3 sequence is CASRGTATDTQYF. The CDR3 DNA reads TGTGCCAGCCGAGGGACAGCCACAGATACGCAGTATTTT.

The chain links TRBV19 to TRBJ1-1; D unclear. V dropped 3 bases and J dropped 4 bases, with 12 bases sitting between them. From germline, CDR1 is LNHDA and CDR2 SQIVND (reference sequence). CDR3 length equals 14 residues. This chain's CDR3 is CASSISPLGTEAFF. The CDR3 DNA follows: TGTGCCAGTAGTATCTCTCCCTTGGGCACTGAAGCTTTCTTT.

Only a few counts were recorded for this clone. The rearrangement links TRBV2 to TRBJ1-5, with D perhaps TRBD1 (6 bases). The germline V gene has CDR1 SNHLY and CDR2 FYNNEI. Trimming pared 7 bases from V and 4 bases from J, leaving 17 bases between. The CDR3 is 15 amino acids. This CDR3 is CASTGQRQGNQPQHF. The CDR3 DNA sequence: TGTGCCAGCACCGGACAACGGCAGGGGAATCAGCCCCAGCATTTT.

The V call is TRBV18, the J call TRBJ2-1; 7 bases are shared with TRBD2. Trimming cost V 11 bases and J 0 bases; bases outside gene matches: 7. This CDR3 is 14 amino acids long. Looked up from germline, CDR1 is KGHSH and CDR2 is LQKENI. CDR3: CASERDRSYNEQFF. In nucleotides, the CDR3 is TGTGCCTCTGAGCGGGACCGCTCCTACAATGAGCAGTTCTTC. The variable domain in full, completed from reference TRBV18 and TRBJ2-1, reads NAGVMQNPRHLVRRRGQEARLRCSPMKGHSHVYWYRQLPEEGLKFMVYLQKENIIDESGMPKERFSAEFPKEGPSILRIQQVVRGDSAAYFCASERDRSYNEQFFGPGTRLTVL.

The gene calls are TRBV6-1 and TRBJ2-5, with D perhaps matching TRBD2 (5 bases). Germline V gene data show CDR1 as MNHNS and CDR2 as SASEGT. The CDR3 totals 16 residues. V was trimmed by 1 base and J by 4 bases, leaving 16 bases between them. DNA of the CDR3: TGTGCCAGCAGTGAAGTGTCGGGAATAGGACGAGAGACCCAGTACTTC. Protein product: CASSEVSGIGRETQYF.

The DNA of the CDR3 is TGTGCCAGCAGCTACACAGGGAGCAGAAACACCATATATTTT. Amino acids: CASSYTGSRNTIYF. The chain carries TRBV7-9 and TRBJ1-3, with D perhaps matching TRBD1 (6 bases). With 4 bases removed from V and 5 bases from J, the gap between germline ends came to 12 bases. The CDR3 totals 14 residues. Germline CDR1 is SEHNR and CDR2 is FQNEAQ (reference sequence).

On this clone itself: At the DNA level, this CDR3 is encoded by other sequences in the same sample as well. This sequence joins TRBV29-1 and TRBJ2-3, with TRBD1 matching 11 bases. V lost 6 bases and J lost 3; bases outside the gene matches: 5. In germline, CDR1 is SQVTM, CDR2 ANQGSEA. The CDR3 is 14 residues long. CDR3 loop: CSVRDRGITDTQYF. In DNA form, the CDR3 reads TGCAGCGTCCGGGACAGGGGGATAACAGATACGCAGTATTTT.